This is a list of T cell receptor beta chains from one sample in a study of cytotoxic CD8 clonotypes in ibrutinib-treated CLL. The data were produced by immunoSEQ multiplex PCR, yet TCRdb's version contains in-frame clones alone and is incomplete. The sample has some 140,000 clones, less than 95% seen once. Here the sequenced sample was PBMCs, taken after 12 months of ibrutinib treatment. The origin of the receptors is a human donor with chronic lymphocytic leukemia. The CDR3 runs from the conserved cysteine through the conserved F or W. Fields, in order: CDR3 length, V gene, clone size, J gene, D gene, CDR3 protein, CDR3 DNA. The D gene is left open where the match is weak. Size values are once, few and many counts, or a class for expanded clones, and some rows have none.

>15|TRBV7-2|NA|TRBJ2-7|NA
CASSASSETFYEQYF
TGTGCCAGCAGCGCCTCTAGCGAGACCTTCTACGAGCAGTACTTC
>13|TRBV7-9|NA|TRBJ1-5|NA
CASSYLEWQPQHF
TGTGCCAGCAGCTACCTAGAGTGGCAGCCCCAGCATTTT
>18|TRBV30|NA|TRBJ2-7|TRBD2
CAWTTPPSGLAGDYEQYF
TGTGCCTGGACCACACCTCCGTCGGGACTAGCGGGCGATTACGAGCAGTACTTC
>18|TRBV4-3|NA|TRBJ2-7|TRBD2
CASSFVSSGREYHYEQYF
TGCGCCAGCAGCTTCGTGTCTAGCGGGAGGGAGTACCACTACGAGCAGTACTTC
>15|TRBV28|NA|TRBJ1-5|TRBD1
CASRVRDRPYQPQHF
TGTGCCAGCAGGGTCCGGGACAGACCATATCAGCCCCAGCATTTT
>14|TRBV11-3|NA|TRBJ2-7|NA
CASSLGQSSYEQYF
TGTGCCAGCAGCTTAGGACAGTCCTCCTACGAGCAGTACTTC
>16|TRBV4-2|NA|TRBJ2-1|TRBD2
CASSQDRLAGDNEQFF
TGTGCCAGCAGCCAAGACCGACTAGCGGGAGACAATGAGCAGTTCTTC
>16|TRBV27|NA|TRBJ2-7|NA
CASSLVGTPPSYEQYF
TGTGCCAGCAGTTTGGTAGGGACCCCTCCCTCCTACGAGCAGTACTTC
>12|TRBV11-2|NA|TRBJ2-3|NA
CASSLGPLPQYF
TGTGCCAGCAGCTTAGGTCCCCTTCCGCAGTATTTT
>16|TRBV6-5|NA|TRBJ1-4|NA
CASSYSWGSTNEKLFF
TGTGCCAGCAGTTACTCGTGGGGGTCAACTAATGAAAAACTGTTTTTT
>17|TRBV7-2|NA|TRBJ1-1|NA
CASSLGDRSQQNTEAFF
TGTGCCAGCAGCTTGGGTGACAGGTCTCAACAGAACACTGAAGCTTTCTTT
>17|TRBV5-4|once|TRBJ1-1|TRBD1
CASSLARTGIKRTEAFF
TGTGCCAGCAGCTTGGCCAGGACAGGGATTAAGCGCACTGAAGCTTTCTTT
>14|TRBV28|NA|TRBJ2-6|NA
CATQGFSGANVLTF
TGTGCCACTCAGGGGTTCTCTGGGGCCAACGTCCTGACTTTC
>16|TRBV7-2|NA|TRBJ2-3|NA
CASSFSAGDRTDTQYF
TGTGCCAGCAGCTTCTCTGCCGGGGACCGCACAGATACGCAGTATTTT
>13|TRBV14|few|TRBJ1-4|NA
CASSQNTGEKLFF
TGTGCCAGCAGCCAAAATACCGGCGAAAAACTGTTTTTT
>14|TRBV6-5|NA|TRBJ2-2|NA
CASSYPENTGELFF
TGTGCCAGCAGTTACCCGGAGAACACCGGGGAGCTGTTTTTT
>13|TRBV28|NA|TRBJ2-7|TRBD2
CASTLAGGGEQYF
TGTGCCAGTACTCTAGCGGGAGGGGGGGAGCAGTACTTC
>14|TRBV27|once|TRBJ2-7|NA
CASSLAGSSYEQYF
TGTGCCAGCAGTTTAGCGGGCAGCTCCTACGAGCAGTACTTC
>15|TRBV6-5|NA|TRBJ2-5|NA
CASSFSPDYQETQYF
TGTGCCAGCAGTTTCTCTCCGGATTACCAAGAGACCCAGTACTTC
>15|TRBV6-5|NA|TRBJ2-7|NA
CASSFVEAARYEQYF
TGTGCCAGCAGTTTTGTGGAGGCCGCCCGCTACGAGCAGTACTTC